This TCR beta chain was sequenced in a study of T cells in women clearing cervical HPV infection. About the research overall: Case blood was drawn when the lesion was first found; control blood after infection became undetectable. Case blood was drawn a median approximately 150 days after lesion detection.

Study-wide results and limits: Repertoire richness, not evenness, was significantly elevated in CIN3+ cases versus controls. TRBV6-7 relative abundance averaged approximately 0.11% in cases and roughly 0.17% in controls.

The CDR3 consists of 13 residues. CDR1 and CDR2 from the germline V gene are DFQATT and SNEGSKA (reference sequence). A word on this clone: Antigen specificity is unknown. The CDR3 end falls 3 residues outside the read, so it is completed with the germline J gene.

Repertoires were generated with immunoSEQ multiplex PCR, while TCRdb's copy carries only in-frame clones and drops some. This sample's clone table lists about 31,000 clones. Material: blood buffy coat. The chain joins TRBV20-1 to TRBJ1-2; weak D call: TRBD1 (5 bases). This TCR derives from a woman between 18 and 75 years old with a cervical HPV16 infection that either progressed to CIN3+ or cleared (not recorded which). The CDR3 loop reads CSALAGGENDYTF. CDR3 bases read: TGCAGTGCTCTAGCGGGGGGAGAGAATGAC.